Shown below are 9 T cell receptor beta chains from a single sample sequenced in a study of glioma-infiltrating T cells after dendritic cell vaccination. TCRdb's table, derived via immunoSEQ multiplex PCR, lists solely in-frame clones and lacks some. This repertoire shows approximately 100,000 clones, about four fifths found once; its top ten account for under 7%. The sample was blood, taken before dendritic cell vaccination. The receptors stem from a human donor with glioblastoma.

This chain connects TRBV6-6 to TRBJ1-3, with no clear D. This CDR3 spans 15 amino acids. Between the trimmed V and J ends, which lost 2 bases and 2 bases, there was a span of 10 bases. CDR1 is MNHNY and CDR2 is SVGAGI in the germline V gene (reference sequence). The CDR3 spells CASSYEGITGNTIYF. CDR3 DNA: TGTGCCAGCAGTTACGAGGGTATTACTGGAAACACCATATATTTT.

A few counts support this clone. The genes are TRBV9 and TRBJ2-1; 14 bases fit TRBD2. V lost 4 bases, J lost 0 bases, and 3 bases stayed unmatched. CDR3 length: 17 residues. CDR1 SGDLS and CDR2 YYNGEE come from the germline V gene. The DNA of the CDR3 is TGTGCCAGCAGCCTCGGACTAGCGGGGGGCTCCTACAATGAGCAGTTCTTC. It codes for CASSLGLAGGSYNEQFF.

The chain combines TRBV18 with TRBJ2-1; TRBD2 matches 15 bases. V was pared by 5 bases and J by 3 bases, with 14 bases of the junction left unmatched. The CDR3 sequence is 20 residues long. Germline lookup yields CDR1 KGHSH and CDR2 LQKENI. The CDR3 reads CASSVQGLAGGPGYYNEQFF. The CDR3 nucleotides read TGTGCCAGCTCAGTCCAAGGACTAGCGGGAGGGCCTGGGTACTACAATGAGCAGTTCTTC.

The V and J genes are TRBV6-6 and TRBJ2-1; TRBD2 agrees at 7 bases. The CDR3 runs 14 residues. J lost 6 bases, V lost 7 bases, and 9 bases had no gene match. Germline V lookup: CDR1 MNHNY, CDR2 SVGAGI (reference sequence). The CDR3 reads CASTKRGWGNEQFF. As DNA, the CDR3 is TGTGCCAGCACTAAGCGGGGATGGGGCAATGAGCAGTTCTTC.

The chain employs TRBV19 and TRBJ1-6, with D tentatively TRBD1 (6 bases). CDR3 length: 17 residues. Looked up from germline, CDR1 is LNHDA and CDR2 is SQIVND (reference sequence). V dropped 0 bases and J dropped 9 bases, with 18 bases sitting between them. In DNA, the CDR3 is TGTGCCAGTAGTATAGATGAGGGCGACAGGTTTCGTTCACCCCTCCACTTT. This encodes CASSIDEGDRFRSPLHF. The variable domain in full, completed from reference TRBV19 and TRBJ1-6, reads DGGITQSPKYLFRKEGQNVTLSCEQNLNHDAMYWYRQDPGQGLRLIYYSQIVNDFQKGDIAEGYSVSREKKESFPLTVTSAQKNPTAFYLCASSIDEGDRFRSPLHFGNGTRLTVT.

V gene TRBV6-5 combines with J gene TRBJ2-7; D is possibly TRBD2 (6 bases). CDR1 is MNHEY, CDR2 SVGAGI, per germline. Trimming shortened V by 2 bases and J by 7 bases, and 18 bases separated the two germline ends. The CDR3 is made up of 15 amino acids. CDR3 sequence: CASSYSEAGSGEQYF. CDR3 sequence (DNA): TGTGCCAGCAGTTACAGCGAGGCGGGATCGGGGGAGCAGTACTTC.

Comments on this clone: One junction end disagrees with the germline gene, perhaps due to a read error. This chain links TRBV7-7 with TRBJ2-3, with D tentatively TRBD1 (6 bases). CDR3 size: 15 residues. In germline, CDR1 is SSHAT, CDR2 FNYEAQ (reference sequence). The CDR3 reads CASSPAVGAADTQYF. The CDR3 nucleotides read TGTGCTAGCAGCCCAGCTGTGGGGGCTGCAGATACGCAGTATTTT.

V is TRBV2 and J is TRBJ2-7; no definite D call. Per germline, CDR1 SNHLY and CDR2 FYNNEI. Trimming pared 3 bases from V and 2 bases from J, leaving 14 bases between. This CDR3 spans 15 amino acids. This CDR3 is CASSEGALGPYEQYF. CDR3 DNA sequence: TGTGCCAGCAGTGAGGGCGCCTTGGGCCCCTACGAGCAGTACTTC.

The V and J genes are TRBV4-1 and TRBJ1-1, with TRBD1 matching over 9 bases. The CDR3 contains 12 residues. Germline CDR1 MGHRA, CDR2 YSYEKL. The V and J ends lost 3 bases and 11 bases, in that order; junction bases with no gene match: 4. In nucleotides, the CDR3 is TGCGCCAGCAGCCAGCCCGACAGGGGGGCTTTCTTT. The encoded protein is CASSQPDRGAFF.